These 20 T cell receptor beta chains came from one sample sequenced in a study of tumor-infiltrating lymphocytes in primary liver carcinoma. RNA and DNA were co-extracted from around 20-30 mg of unsorted bulk tissue. Total RNA (around 0.45 ug) served as template for TCR beta cDNA synthesis primed by a constant-region primer. Generation of the TCR beta libraries relied on three nested multiplex PCR rounds using slightly modified ARM-PCR. The study ran its first two PCR rounds for 9 to 10 cycles each, using TRBV1-TRBV30 forward primers and a C-beta reverse primer. Each CDR3 protein is one row after TCRdb ran MiXCR on the multiplex PCR reads. The profile covers around 88,000 distinct CDR3 sequences, with just over 65% appearing a single time and 27% taken by the ten largest. Sequenced material: tumor-adjacent normal liver tissue. These receptors were collected from a man aged 40-55 years with primary liver carcinoma and hepatitis B virus infection.

About this clonotype: This may be a read error: a much more frequent sequence differs by one nucleotide. This chain connects TRBV5-5 to TRBJ2-1; D possibly corresponds to TRBD1 (6 bases). The V and J ends lost 3 bases and 0 bases respectively, with 13 bases between them. Germline-derived CDR1 and CDR2 are SGHKS and YYEKEE (reference sequence). The CDR3 extends over 16 amino acids. CDR3 amino acids: CASSSRGGLSYNEQFF. The CDR3 DNA reads TGTGCCAGCAGCTCCAGGGGCGGTCTCTCCTACAATGAGCAGTTCTTC.

A note on this clonotype: The germline gene is not matched at one end of the junction; a read error may be the cause. This rearrangement joins TRBV11-1 to TRBJ2-2; perhaps TRBD2 as D (5 bases). The CDR3 is 13 amino acids. Looked up from germline, CDR1 is SGHAT and CDR2 is FQDESV (reference sequence). As DNA, the CDR3 is TGTGCCATCAGCCGGGTAATTACCGGGGAGCCGTTTTTT. Its protein is CAISRVITGEPFF.

This clonotype was recorded only once. It is likely a read error, because the conserved phenylalanine at the end of the CDR3 is missing. The genes are TRBV29-1 and TRBJ2-1; TRBD2 matches at 10 bases. This CDR3 region has 14 residues. Germline V gene data show CDR1 as SQVTM and CDR2 as ANQGSEA. The CDR3 DNA is TGTAGCGTCTTGGGACTAGCGTTCTACAATGAGCAGTTCTTA. Translating gives CSVLGLAFYNEQFL.

The V call is TRBV21-1, the J call TRBJ2-5; whether TRBD1, the table's D call, matches the DNA was not checked. TRBV21-1 is noted as a pseudogene. The CDR3 sequence is 12 residues long. CDR3 bases: TGTGCCAACGACGACAGGGTAAAGACCCAGTACTTC. Amino acid sequence: CANDDRVKTQYF.

As for this clonotype: Compared with germline, one end of the junction differs, possibly owing to a read error. This chain connects TRBV6-5 to TRBJ1-4; possibly TRBD1 for D (6 bases). The CDR3 sequence is 15 residues long. Germline assignment: CDR1 MNHEY and CDR2 SVGAGI. CDR3 sequence reads: CDSSYTTGDNEKLFF. In nucleotides, the CDR3 is TGTGACAGCAGTTACACGACAGGCGATAATGAGAAACTGTTTTTT.

Here the CDR3 DNA reads TGTGCCAGCAGTCAACGAAGCTCCCGGGAGCTGTTTTTT. Translating it yields CASSQRSSRELFF. The V call is TRBV14, the J call TRBJ2-2; D unresolved. CDR1 is SGHDN, CDR2 FVKESK, per germline. This CDR3 is 13 amino acids long. Trimming cost V 6 bases and J 9 bases, with 14 bases left between them. The full variable domain, its missing parts supplied by reference TRBV14 and TRBJ2-2, is EAGVTQFPSHSVIEKGQTVTLRCDPISGHDNLYWYRRVMGKEIKFLLHFVKESKQDESGMPNNRFLAERTGGTYSTLKVQPAELEDSGVYFCASSQRSSRELFFGEGSRLTVL.

This rearrangement joins TRBV7-9 to TRBJ1-6; D uncertain. The CDR3 is 13 amino acids. The germline CDR1 and CDR2 sequences are SEHNR and FQNEAQ (reference sequence). V lost 6 bases, J lost 8 bases, and 11 bases lay in between. CDR3 sequence (DNA): TGTGCCAGCAGTGGACCTCATCATTCACCCCTCCACTTT. Translating it yields CASSGPHHSPLHF.

This clonotype was seen once. A junction boundary mismatches the germline segment, possibly from a read error. The chain joins TRBV19 to TRBJ2-2; D is uncertain. Looked up from germline, CDR1 is LNHDA and CDR2 is SQIVND (reference sequence). This CDR3 is 16 amino acids long. CDR3 DNA: TGTGCCAGTAGTAGAACGTCGGACGCGAACACCGAGGAGCTGTTTTTT. Protein sequence: CASSRTSDANTEELFF.

On this clonotype itself: Mismatch with germline at one junction end may stem from a read error. This rearrangement joins TRBV29-1 to TRBJ1-5; D is unclear. CDR1 and CDR2 from the germline V gene are SQVTM and ANQGSEA. This CDR3 is built from 13 residues. DNA of the CDR3: TGCAGCGTTAGCGGTCCGTGCAATCTGCCCCAGCATTTT. It codes for CSVSGPCNLPQHF.

Concerning this clonotype: A much larger clone lies a single base off, so this may be a read error. The chain carries TRBV12-3 or TRBV12-4 and TRBJ2-2; the D call may be TRBD1 or TRBD2 (5 bases each). The length of the CDR3 is 17 residues. CDR3 in DNA: TGTGCCAGCAGTTTAGTGGTGGGACCTCCGAACATCGGGGAGCTGTTTTTT. Translation: CASSLVVGPPNIGELFF.

As concerns this clonotype: An end of the junction differs from the germline gene, which may be a read error. V usage is TRBV6-5 and J usage is TRBJ2-3; 7 bases are a match to TRBD2. Germline V CDR1 and CDR2: MNHEY, SVGAGI. This CDR3 comprises 15 residues. CDR3: CASNVAGDTTDMQYF. CDR3 DNA sequence: TGTGCCAGCAATGTGGCGGGAGATACTACAGATATGCAGTATTTT.

With respect to this clonotype: Being one base from a much bigger clone, this may be a read error. This chain uses TRBV6-1 with TRBJ2-7, with D perhaps TRBD2 (5 bases). The germline gives CDR1 MNHNS, CDR2 SASEGT. The CDR3 runs to 12 residues. CDR3 nucleotides: TGTACCAGCAGACTTGACTACTACGAGCAGTACTTC. Its translation: CTSRLDYYEQYF.

The V gene is TRBV5-5, the J gene TRBJ2-1; perhaps TRBD2 as D (6 bases). The germline gives CDR1 SGHKS, CDR2 YYEKEE (reference sequence). This CDR3 is 16 amino acids long. Trimming removed 3 bases at V and 6 bases at J, with 19 bases between. DNA for the CDR3: TGTGCCAGCAGCTCAGAGCCCAGCGGGTTATGCAATGAGCAGTTCTTC. Translated: CASSSEPSGLCNEQFF. Using reference TRBV5-5 and TRBJ2-1 for the parts outside the CDR3, the full variable domain is DAGVTQSPTHLIKTRGQQVTLRCSPISGHKSVSWYQQVLGQGPQFIFQYYEKEERGRGNFPDRFSARQFPNYSSELNVNALLLGDSALYLCASSSEPSGLCNEQFFGPGTRLTVL.

This clonotype was picked up many times. This chain uses TRBV10-1 with TRBJ2-3; 11 bases align to TRBD2. CDR1 and CDR2 from the germline V gene are WNHNN and SYGVQD (reference sequence). The trim removed 1 base at V and 0 bases at J, leaving 0 bases unmatched. The CDR3 has 16 residues. The CDR3 nucleotides are TGCGCCAGCAGTGAGTGGACTAGCGGGAGCACAGATACGCAGTATTTT. Protein product: CASSEWTSGSTDTQYF.

This clonotype has just a few counts. This clone may be a read error of a much larger clone one base away. In this CDR3 the conserved last residue, phenylalanine or tryptophan, is missing, so a read error is likely. The chain has TRBV13 and TRBJ2-7; D call uncertain. Deletions cut 4 bases from V and 6 bases from J, with 7 bases between. The CDR3 sequence is 11 residues long. Per germline, CDR1 PRHDT and CDR2 FYEKMQ (reference sequence). In nucleotides, the CDR3 is TGTGCCAGCAGCTCCGGTCCCGAGCAGTACCTC. Translated, it gives CASSSGPEQYL.

At least ten counts were recorded for this clonotype. V is TRBV29-1 and J is TRBJ2-5; D remains unclear. The CDR3 is made up of 14 amino acids. Germline lookup yields CDR1 SQVTM and CDR2 ANQGSEA. V was cut by 3 bases and J by 2 bases, with 13 bases left in between. In nucleotides, the CDR3 is TGCAGCGTTGACTGGGTAGGGCGGCAAGAGACCCAGTACTTC. Encoded protein: CSVDWVGRQETQYF.

Remarks on this clonotype: In this CDR3 the conserved last residue, phenylalanine or tryptophan, is missing, so a read error is likely. The V call is TRBV29-1, the J call TRBJ2-1, with TRBD1 as a possible D gene (5 bases). This CDR3 contains 15 residues. CDR1 and CDR2 (germline): SQVTM, ANQGSEA. The CDR3 DNA follows: TGCATCGTGGGGCCTCCTTCCAGCTCCTACAACGAGCAGTTCTTA. This encodes CIVGPPSSSYNEQFL.

This chain links TRBV11-2 with TRBJ2-7; the match to TRBD2 covers 14 bases. The CDR3 totals 13 residues. J was trimmed by 13 bases and V by 11 bases; bases with no gene match: 13. CDR1 is SGHAT, CDR2 FQNNGV, per germline. CDR3 protein: CAGTLGLAGVQYF. CDR3 DNA: TGTGCCGGCACCTTGGGACTAGCGGGGGTGCAATACTTC.

This clonotype was recorded at least ten times. This CDR3 reads CASTRWGDSYEQYF. In DNA form, the CDR3 reads TGTGCCAGCACCCGCTGGGGGGATTCCTACGAGCAGTACTTC. The chain employs TRBV13 and TRBJ2-7; D perhaps matches TRBD2 (6 bases). The CDR3 length is 14 residues. CDR1 PRHDT and CDR2 FYEKMQ come from the germline V gene (reference sequence). The V end lost 7 bases, the J end lost 1 base, and 14 bases lay between the germline ends.

The rearrangement links TRBV27 to TRBJ2-7; 8 bases are shared with TRBD1. With V trimmed by 5 bases and J by 5 bases, 14 bases remained unmatched. This CDR3 has 16 residues. The germline gives CDR1 MNHEY, CDR2 SMNVEV (reference sequence). Written as DNA, the CDR3 is TGTGCCAGCAGTAAAATTCAGGGGGCGTATAAGGACGAGCAGTACTTC. Its protein is CASSKIQGAYKDEQYF.